The 18 T cell receptor beta chains below were found in one sample sequenced in a study of cytomegalovirus exposure and HLA in healthy donors (dated by TCRdb to 2016 to 2017). Receptor libraries were prepared by the immunoSEQ multiplex PCR assay. The multiplex PCR relied on a mix of 60 forward primers for TCR Vbeta segments and 13 reverse primers for TCR Jbeta segments. TCRdb re-hosts the immuneACCESS table, in-frame sequences only. Its copies lack some clones; in the studies checked, an unresolved V gene accounts for under half of them, and the cause for the rest is not known. The sample table contains 250,000 or so clones; only one count was recorded for around 90% of them. The ten largest account for 1.5% to 2% of the sample. The source material was PBMCs. These receptors were collected from a girl aged 2 to 10 in good health and CMV-seronegative.

This chain uses TRBV6-1 with TRBJ2-3, with 7 bases identical to TRBD1. The ends lost 6 bases at V and 5 bases at J; junction bases unmatched: 5. CDR1 and CDR2 (germline): MNHNS, SASEGT. This CDR3 region has 13 residues. Written as DNA, the CDR3 is TGTGCCAGCAGCCTAGGGGGCGTAGATACGCAGTATTTT. Amino acid sequence: CASSLGGVDTQYF.

This chain joins TRBV7-8 and TRBJ2-1, with D perhaps TRBD1 (6 bases). The CDR3 consists of 16 residues. Germline loops: CDR1 SGHVS, CDR2 FQNEAQ. Trimming stripped 5 bases from V and 2 bases from J, with 16 bases between. CDR3 DNA sequence: TGTGCCAGCAGCGACAGGTACGGGCAGCCCTACAATGAGCAGTTCTTC. Its protein is CASSDRYGQPYNEQFF.

The chain employs TRBV30 and TRBJ2-1; a weak D match, TRBD2 (5 bases). Trimming shortened V by 3 bases and J by 0 bases, and 12 bases separated the two germline ends. The CDR3 runs 15 residues. Germline V gene sequence: CDR1 GTSNPN, CDR2 SVGIG (reference sequence). CDR3 region: CAWSPPEGSYNEQFF. The CDR3 DNA sequence: TGTGCCTGGAGCCCCCCTGAGGGCTCCTACAATGAGCAGTTCTTC.

The V call is TRBV6-6, the J call TRBJ2-1, with D maybe TRBD1 (5 bases). This CDR3 has 14 residues. CDR1 is MNHNY and CDR2 is SVGAGI in the germline V gene (reference sequence). Trimming cost V 6 bases and J 4 bases, with 13 bases left between them. The CDR3 protein is CASSRQLLYNEQFF. The CDR3 nucleotides are TGTGCCAGCAGCCGACAGTTACTATACAATGAGCAGTTCTTC.

This rearrangement joins TRBV2 to TRBJ1-2, with a possible D match to TRBD1 (6 bases). Looked up from germline, CDR1 is SNHLY and CDR2 is FYNNEI. V was cut by 8 bases and J by 6 bases, with 19 bases left in between. This CDR3 contains 14 residues. CDR3 loop: CASLMRGAVDGYTF. CDR3 nucleotides: TGTGCCAGCCTCATGCGGGGGGCCGTCGATGGCTACACCTTC.

The DNA for the CDR3 is TGTGCCAGTAGTATTGGCGGGGGGGGCTACGAGCAGTACTTC. It translates to CASSIGGGGYEQYF. The genes are TRBV19 and TRBJ2-7; 9 bases are a match to TRBD2. The V and J ends lost 3 bases and 3 bases, in that order; junction bases with no gene match: 3. The length of the CDR3 is 14 residues. Germline-derived CDR1 and CDR2 are LNHDA and SQIVND (reference sequence).

This chain uses TRBV10-1 with TRBJ1-5; 8 bases match TRBD1. The germline CDR1 and CDR2 sequences are WNHNN and SYGVQD (reference sequence). V dropped 6 bases and J dropped 2; count of bases not matched to a gene: 3. There are 14 residues in the CDR3. The CDR3 DNA reads as TGCGCCAGCAGCCGGGGACAGGGCAATCAGCCCCAGCATTTT. It yields the protein CASSRGQGNQPQHF.

The chain has TRBV2 and TRBJ1-2; D possibly corresponds to TRBD1 (6 bases). V was pared by 3 bases and J by 4 bases, with 12 bases between. The CDR3 has 14 amino acids. The V gene's germline CDR1 is SNHLY and CDR2 FYNNEI. The CDR3 bases are TGTGCCAGCAGTGAGATGGGGGCCATCTATGGCTACACCTTC. It yields the protein CASSEMGAIYGYTF. Combining the CDR3 with reference TRBV2 and TRBJ1-2 gives the whole variable domain EPEVTQTPSHQVTQMGQEVILRCVPISNHLYFYWYRQILGQKVEFLVSFYNNEISEKSEIFDDQFSVERPDGSNFTLKIRSTKLEDSAMYFCASSEMGAIYGYTFGSGTRLTVV.

The genes are TRBV13 and TRBJ1-6; TRBD1 is a possible D gene (5 bases). Trimming cost V 3 bases and J 7 bases, with 13 bases left between them. This CDR3 has 15 residues. Germline lookup yields CDR1 PRHDT and CDR2 FYEKMQ (reference sequence). In nucleotides, the CDR3 is TGTGCCAGCAGCTTGGGGGGACCGTCAAATTCACCCCTCCACTTT. It is translated as CASSLGGPSNSPLHF.

The rearrangement links TRBV5-6 to TRBJ2-2, with 12 bases identical to TRBD2. The CDR3 is made up of 17 amino acids. Germline trimming cut 2 bases from V and 6 bases from J; bases unmatched to any gene: 8. Looked up from germline, CDR1 is SGHDT and CDR2 is YYEEEE. The CDR3 protein is CASSFSRLAGDAGELFF. CDR3 DNA sequence: TGTGCCAGCAGCTTCTCCCGACTAGCGGGAGATGCCGGGGAGCTGTTTTTT. The full variable domain, in which reference TRBV5-6 and TRBJ2-2 provide the parts outside the CDR3, is DAGVTQSPTHLIKTRGQQVTLRCSPKSGHDTVSWYQQALGQGPQFIFQYYEEEERQRGNFPDRFSGHQFPNYSSELNVNALLLGDSALYLCASSFSRLAGDAGELFFGEGSRLTVL.

This chain links TRBV4-2 with TRBJ2-1; 10 nucleotides line up with TRBD2. V was pared by 2 bases and J by 5 bases, with 9 bases of the junction left unmatched. CDR3 length: 17 amino acids. Per the germline V gene, CDR1 is LGHNA and CDR2 is YNFKEQ. The DNA for the CDR3 is TGTGCCAGCAGCCAAAATCCTAGCGGGAGCGTCGACAATGAGCAGTTCTTC. Amino acid sequence: CASSQNPSGSVDNEQFF.

The V gene is TRBV27, the J gene TRBJ2-2; 8 bases align to TRBD2. J was trimmed by 4 bases and V by 1 base; bases with no gene match: 5. The germline V gene has CDR1 MNHEY and CDR2 SMNVEV (reference sequence). The CDR3 has 16 residues. CDR3 nucleotides: TGTGCCAGCAGTTTATATAGCGGGACCCCCACCGGGGAGCTGTTTTTT. Translation gives CASSLYSGTPTGELFF.

This clone was detected once. The chain is built from TRBV9 and TRBJ2-7, with D perhaps TRBD2 (6 bases). CDR1 is SGDLS and CDR2 is YYNGEE in the germline V gene. The V end lost 4 bases, the J end lost 4 bases, and 12 bases lay between the germline ends. The CDR3 runs to 13 residues. The CDR3 bases are TGTGCCAGCAGCCCCCCGGGAGAATACGAGCAGTACTTC. It codes for CASSPPGEYEQYF.

Here the CDR3 reads CASALGTGAEKLFF. In DNA, the CDR3 is TGCGCCAGCGCCCTCGGGACAGGGGCTGAAAAACTGTTTTTT. This chain uses TRBV5-1 with TRBJ1-4; TRBD1 matches 10 bases. Unmatched junction bases numbered 7, after V lost 7 bases and J lost 7 bases. The CDR3 runs 14 residues. Per germline, CDR1 SGHRS and CDR2 YFSETQ.

The CDR3 loop is CASSTGTSGGTDTQYF. As DNA, the CDR3 is TGTGCCAGCAGCACGGGGACTAGCGGGGGCACAGATACGCAGTATTTT. This sequence joins TRBV7-3 and TRBJ2-3; 13 bases are shared with TRBD2. Germline lookup yields CDR1 SGHTA and CDR2 FQGTGA. This CDR3 is 16 amino acids long. With 5 bases clipped from V and 1 base from J, the junction kept 3 bases outside the gene matches.

This chain connects TRBV11-2 to TRBJ2-7; TRBD2 agrees at 13 bases. Germline trimming cut 3 bases from V and 3 bases from J; bases unmatched to any gene: 2. Looked up from germline, CDR1 is SGHAT and CDR2 is FQNNGV. This CDR3 contains 15 residues. The DNA of the CDR3 is TGTGCCAGCAGCTTCGGACTAGCGGGGGTCTACGAGCAGTACTTC. It is translated as CASSFGLAGVYEQYF.

This clone was seen only once. CDR3 coding DNA: TGTGCCAGCAGCGTACAGGGGTCGATCGGGGAGCTGTTTTTT. Its protein is CASSVQGSIGELFF. V and J are TRBV9 and TRBJ2-2; possibly TRBD1 for D (6 bases). Per the germline V gene, CDR1 is SGDLS and CDR2 is YYNGEE. With 1 base removed from V and 7 bases from J, the gap between germline ends came to 11 bases. The CDR3 has 14 amino acids.

The rearrangement uses TRBV11-2 and TRBJ2-1; D may be TRBD2 (5 bases). This CDR3 has 15 amino acids. Germline V CDR1 and CDR2: SGHAT, FQNNGV. V shed 4 bases and J shed 4 bases, with 14 bases lying between them. CDR3 bases: TGTGCCAGCAGCTCCCCGAGGGAGTTATACAATGAGCAGTTCTTC. Its protein product is CASSSPRELYNEQFF. Full variable domain (outside the CDR3, taken from reference TRBV11-2 and TRBJ2-1): EAGVAQSPRYKIIEKRQSVAFWCNPISGHATLYWYQQILGQGPKLLIQFQNNGVVDDSQLPKDRFSAERLKGVDSTLKIQPAKLEDSAVYLCASSSPRELYNEQFFGPGTRLTVL.